The text below deals with one T cell receptor beta chain. The sample belongs to a study of T cell changes during pregnancy in multiple sclerosis. The assay was immunoSEQ multiplex PCR, and TCRdb's table has in-frame clones only and misses some. The sample consists of tens of thousands of clones, 70% to 90% of them appearing once. The receptor's source is a female donor with multiple sclerosis, enrolled in a pregnancy study. The material was peripheral blood, obtained before pregnancy.

The CDR3 region has the DNA TGTGCCAGCAGCTTAGGGGACAGGGGGCGATGGTCTGAAGCTTTCTTT. Protein: CASSLGDRGRWSEAFF. V and J are TRBV7-9 and TRBJ1-1, with 12 positions matching TRBD1. After removal of 1 base from V and 6 bases from J, the junction contained 6 bases not matched to a gene. This CDR3 has 16 amino acids. Germline V gene sequence: CDR1 SEHNR, CDR2 FQNEAQ (reference sequence).